This T cell receptor (beta chain) was found in a study of post-analysis software for immune sequencing data (dated by TCRdb to the mid-2010s). About the study as a whole: The recorded disease courses included relapsing-remitting, secondary progressive and progressive-relapsing multiple sclerosis, and some patients had no subtype annotation. The patient repertoires were set against under 13 previously published healthy control repertoires from donors whose ages ranged from roughly 6 to 27 years. A subset of samples was prepared in parallel using single-end sample barcoding, then pooled and co-amplified after Illumina adapter ligation.

What the work shows at the level of the full study, not this receptor alone: Patients showed significantly higher frequencies than controls for a handful of TRBV segments, among them TRBV5-6, TRBV5-1 and TRBV20-1. Direct clustering with F measure revealed strong co-clustering of samples prepared in the same batch, which led to a batch-effect correction. The control group was slightly older than the multiple sclerosis patient group. Multiple sclerosis patients had significantly lower normalized Chao1 diversity than controls, a result that suggests substantial peripheral T-cell clonal expansion.

Library creation used PCR. Sequencing relied on an Illumina HiSeq 2500. Unique molecular identifiers were incorporated into TCR beta cDNA libraries to reduce PCR and sequencing biases. Roughly 0.5 million cDNA molecules were obtained per 1 to 10 million input T cells, so each molecule approximated one T cell. The same protocol used for the earlier healthy control dataset was applied to prepare and sequence the patient libraries. Samples belonging to the same batch were prepared together, multiplexed and sequenced on a shared HiSeq lane. In the original analysis: Raw barcoded reads were processed with MIGEC, and single-read molecular identifier groups were discarded before consensus assembly and CDR3 extraction. Clonotype tables were post-analysed with VDJtools, normalizing diversity by down-sampling all datasets to the smallest sample size. To correct batch-related cross-sample contamination, repertoire overlap clustering matched CDR3 amino acid sequences but not nucleotide sequences. TCRdb took the public reads, trimmed them with fastp at Q25, ran MiXCR for clone calling and kept in-frame beta chains. Identical CDR3 protein sequences are pooled into one entry, listed with their most common genes and DNA. The V and J calls and clone size are TCRdb's, not the authors'. Counted in this sample were under 900,000 distinct CDR3 sequences; around 53% of them appeared once. The top ten clonotypes cover 4.6% of the sample.

According to the germline V gene, CDR1 reads LGHNT and CDR2 reads FRNRAP. The CDR3 runs 14 residues from the cysteine to the phenylalanine. The entry retains the CDR3 DNA only, 42 bases that are in frame from base 1. The junction shows trimming of 2 bases on V and 3 bases on J, plus 10 bases between the germline ends. To demonstrate the VDJtools post-analysis software, TCR beta repertoires were profiled from the peripheral blood of 13 young patients with multiple sclerosis. Multiple sclerosis patients were children and adolescents aged about 6 to 17 years. Remarks on this clonotype: Its binding antigen is unknown. No much larger clone exists at a distance of one base, and base qualities are not known.

Material: blood. Recombination linked TRBV12-5 to TRBJ1-1; perhaps TRBD1 is the D gene, with 6 bases matching. This TCR derives from a girl aged 10-17 years with multiple sclerosis. CDR3 reads: CASGLPGADTEAFF. Read as DNA, the sequence is TGTGCTAGTGGTTTGCCGGGGGCGGACACTGAAGCTTTCTTT.